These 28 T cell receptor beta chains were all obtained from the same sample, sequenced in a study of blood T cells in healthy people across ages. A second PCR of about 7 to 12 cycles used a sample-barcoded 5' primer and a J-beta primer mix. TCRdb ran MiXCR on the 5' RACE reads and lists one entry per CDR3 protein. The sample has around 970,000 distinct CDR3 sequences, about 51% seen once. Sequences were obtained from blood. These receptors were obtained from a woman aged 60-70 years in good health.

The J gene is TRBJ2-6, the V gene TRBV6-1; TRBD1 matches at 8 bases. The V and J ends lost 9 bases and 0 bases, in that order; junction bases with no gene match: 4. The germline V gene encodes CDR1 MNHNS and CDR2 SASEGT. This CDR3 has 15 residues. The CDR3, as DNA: TGTGCCAGTGGGGACAGGAGCTCTGGGGCCAACGTCCTGACTTTC. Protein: CASGDRSSGANVLTF.

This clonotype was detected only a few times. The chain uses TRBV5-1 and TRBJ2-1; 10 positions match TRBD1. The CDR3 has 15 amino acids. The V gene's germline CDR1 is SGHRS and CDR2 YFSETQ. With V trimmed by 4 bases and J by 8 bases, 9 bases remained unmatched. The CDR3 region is CASSRGQGSVHEQFF. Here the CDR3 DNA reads TGCGCCAGCAGCCGGGGACAGGGGAGTGTTCATGAGCAGTTCTTC.

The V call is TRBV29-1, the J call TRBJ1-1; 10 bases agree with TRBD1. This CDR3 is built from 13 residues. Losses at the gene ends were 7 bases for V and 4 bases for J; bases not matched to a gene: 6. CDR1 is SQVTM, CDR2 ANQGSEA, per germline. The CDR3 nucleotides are TGCAGCGCCTGGGACAGGGGTGGCACTGAAGCTTTCTTT. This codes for CSAWDRGGTEAFF.

The CDR3 bases are TGTGCCAGCAGTGGCGGGAGGGTCCAAAAGAGCTCCTACAATGAGCAGTTCTTC. Protein sequence: CASSGGRVQKSSYNEQFF. This chain connects TRBV28 to TRBJ2-1; 9 nucleotides line up with TRBD2. V lost 5 bases to trimming and J lost 0 bases; unmatched junction nucleotides: 11. The CDR3 runs 18 residues. The germline CDR1 and CDR2 sequences are MDHEN and SYDVKM.

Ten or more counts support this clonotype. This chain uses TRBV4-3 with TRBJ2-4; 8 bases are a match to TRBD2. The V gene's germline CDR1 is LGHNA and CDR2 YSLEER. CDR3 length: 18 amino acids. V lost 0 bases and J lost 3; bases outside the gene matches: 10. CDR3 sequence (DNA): TGCGCCAGCAGCCAAGAAAGGGGAGCGGGAGCGGTCAAAAACATTCAGTACTTC. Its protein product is CASSQERGAGAVKNIQYF.

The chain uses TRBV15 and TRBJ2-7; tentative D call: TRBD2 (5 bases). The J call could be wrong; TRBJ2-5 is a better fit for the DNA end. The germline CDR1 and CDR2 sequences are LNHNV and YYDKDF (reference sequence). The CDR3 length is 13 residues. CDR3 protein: CATSEGRVETQYF. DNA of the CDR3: TGTGCCACCAGTGAGGGCAGAGTGGAGACCCAGTACTTC.

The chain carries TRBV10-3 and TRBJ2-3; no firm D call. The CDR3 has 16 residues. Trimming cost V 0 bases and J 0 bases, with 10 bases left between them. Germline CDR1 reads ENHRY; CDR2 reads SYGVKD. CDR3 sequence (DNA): TGTGCCATCAGTGAGTCTTGGAGTCCTAGCACAGATACGCAGTATTTT. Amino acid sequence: CAISESWSPSTDTQYF.

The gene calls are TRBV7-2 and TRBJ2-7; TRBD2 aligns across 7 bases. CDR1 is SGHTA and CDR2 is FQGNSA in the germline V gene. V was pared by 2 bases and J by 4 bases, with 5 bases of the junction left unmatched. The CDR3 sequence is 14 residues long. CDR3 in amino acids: CASSLRTSWYEQYF. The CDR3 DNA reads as TGTGCCAGCAGCTTACGGACTAGTTGGTACGAGCAGTACTTC.

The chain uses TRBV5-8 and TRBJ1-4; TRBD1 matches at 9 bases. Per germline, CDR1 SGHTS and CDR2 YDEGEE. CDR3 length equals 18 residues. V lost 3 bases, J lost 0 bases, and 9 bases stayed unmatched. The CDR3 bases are TGTGCCAGCAGCTCGACGGGGACAGGGCTTGCAACTAATGAAAAACTGTTTTTT. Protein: CASSSTGTGLATNEKLFF.

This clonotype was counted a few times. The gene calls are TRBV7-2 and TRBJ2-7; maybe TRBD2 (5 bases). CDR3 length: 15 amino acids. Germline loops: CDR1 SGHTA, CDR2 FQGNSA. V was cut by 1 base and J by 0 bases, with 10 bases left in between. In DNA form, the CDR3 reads TGTGCCAGCAGCTTAGGAGGGATAAGCTCCTACGAGCAGTACTTC. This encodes CASSLGGISSYEQYF.

CDR3 residues: CASSLGSWTYNEQFF. As DNA, the CDR3 is TGTGCCAGCAGCTTAGGGTCTTGGACGTACAATGAGCAGTTCTTC. The J gene is TRBJ2-1, the V gene TRBV7-3; D is undetermined. V lost 2 bases and J 4 bases, leaving 12 bases between the germline ends. Germline V gene sequence: CDR1 SGHTA, CDR2 FQGTGA. This CDR3 spans 15 amino acids.

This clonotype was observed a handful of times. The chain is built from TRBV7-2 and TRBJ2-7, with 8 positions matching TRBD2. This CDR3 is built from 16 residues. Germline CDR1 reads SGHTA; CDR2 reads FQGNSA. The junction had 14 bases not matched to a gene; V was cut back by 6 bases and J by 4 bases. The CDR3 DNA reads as TGTGCCAGCAGAAACCACCGAGCGGGAGTTAGGTACGAGCAGTACTTC. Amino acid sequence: CASRNHRAGVRYEQYF.

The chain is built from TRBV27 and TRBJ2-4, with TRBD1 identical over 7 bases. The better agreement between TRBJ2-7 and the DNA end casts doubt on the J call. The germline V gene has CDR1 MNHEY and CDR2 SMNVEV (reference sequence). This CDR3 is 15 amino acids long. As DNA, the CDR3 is TGTGCCAGCAGTTTATACCGGGACAGTACCTACGAGCAGTACTTC. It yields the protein CASSLYRDSTYEQYF.

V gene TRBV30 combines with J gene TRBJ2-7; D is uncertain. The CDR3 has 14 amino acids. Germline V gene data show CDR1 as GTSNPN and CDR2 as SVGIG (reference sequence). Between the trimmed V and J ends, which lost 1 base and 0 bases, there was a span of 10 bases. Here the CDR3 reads CAWSAQVSSYEQYF. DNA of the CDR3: TGTGCCTGGAGTGCGCAGGTGAGCTCCTACGAGCAGTACTTC.

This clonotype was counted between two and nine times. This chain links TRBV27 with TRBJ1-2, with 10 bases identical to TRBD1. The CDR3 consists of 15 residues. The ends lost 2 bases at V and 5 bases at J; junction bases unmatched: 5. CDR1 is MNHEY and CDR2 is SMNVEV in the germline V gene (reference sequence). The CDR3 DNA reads TGTGCCAGCAGTTTAGGACAGGGGGTAGAGTATGGCTACACCTTC. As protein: CASSLGQGVEYGYTF.

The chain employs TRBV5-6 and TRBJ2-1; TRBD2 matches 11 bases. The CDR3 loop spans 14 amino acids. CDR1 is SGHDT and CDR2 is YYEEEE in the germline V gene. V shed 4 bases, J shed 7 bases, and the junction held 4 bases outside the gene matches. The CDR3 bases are TGTGCCAGCAGCACGGGACTAGCGGCTAATGAGCAGTTCTTC. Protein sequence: CASSTGLAANEQFF.

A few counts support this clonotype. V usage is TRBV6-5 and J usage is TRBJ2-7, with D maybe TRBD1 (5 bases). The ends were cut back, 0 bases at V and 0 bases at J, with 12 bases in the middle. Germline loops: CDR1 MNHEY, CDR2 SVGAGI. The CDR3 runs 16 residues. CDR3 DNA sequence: TGTGCCAGCAGTTACTCGTTGACAGAAGTCTCCTACGAGCAGTACTTC. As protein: CASSYSLTEVSYEQYF.

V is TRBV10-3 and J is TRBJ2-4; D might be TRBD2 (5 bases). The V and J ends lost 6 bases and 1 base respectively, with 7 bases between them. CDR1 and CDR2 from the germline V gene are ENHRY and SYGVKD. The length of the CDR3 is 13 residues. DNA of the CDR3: TGTGCCATCAGCGGGGAGGCCAAAAACATTCAGTACTTC. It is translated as CAISGEAKNIQYF.

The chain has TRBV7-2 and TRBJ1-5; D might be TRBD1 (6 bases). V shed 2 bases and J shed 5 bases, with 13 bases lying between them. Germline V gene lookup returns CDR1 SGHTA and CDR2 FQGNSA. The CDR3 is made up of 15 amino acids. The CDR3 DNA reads TGTGCCAGCAGCTTACGTTCTACAGGGTATCAGCCCCAGCATTTT. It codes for CASSLRSTGYQPQHF.

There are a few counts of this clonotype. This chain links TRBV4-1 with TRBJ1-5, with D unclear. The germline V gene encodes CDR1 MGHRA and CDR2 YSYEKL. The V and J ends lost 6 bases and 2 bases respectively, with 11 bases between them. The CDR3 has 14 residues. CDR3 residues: CASSDIGGNQPQHF. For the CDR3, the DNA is TGCGCCAGCAGTGACATTGGGGGCAATCAGCCCCAGCATTTT.

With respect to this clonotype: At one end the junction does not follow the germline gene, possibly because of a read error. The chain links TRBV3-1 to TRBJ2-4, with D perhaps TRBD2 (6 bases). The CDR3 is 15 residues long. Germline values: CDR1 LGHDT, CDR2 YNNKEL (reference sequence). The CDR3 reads CASSSFLARVGEQCF. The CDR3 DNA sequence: TGTGCCAGCAGCTCATTTCTAGCGAGGGTCGGCGAGCAGTGCTTC.

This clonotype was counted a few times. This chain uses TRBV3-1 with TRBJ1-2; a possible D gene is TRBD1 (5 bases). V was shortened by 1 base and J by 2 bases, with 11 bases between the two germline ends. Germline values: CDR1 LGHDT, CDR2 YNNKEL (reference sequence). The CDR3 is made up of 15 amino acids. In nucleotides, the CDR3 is TGTGCCAGCAGCCAAGTCGGGGGACTGAACTATGGCTACACCTTC. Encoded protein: CASSQVGGLNYGYTF.

In DNA, the CDR3 is TGTGCCAGCAGCTTAGCGCTCCACAGGGAGGACGGAAACACCATATATTTT. It is translated as CASSLALHREDGNTIYF. V gene TRBV7-2 combines with J gene TRBJ1-3; tentatively, D is TRBD1 (6 bases). Trimming removed 0 bases from V and 4 bases from J, with 16 bases in between. The CDR3 runs 17 residues. CDR1 and CDR2 from the germline V gene are SGHTA and FQGNSA. The variable domain in full, with the rest retrieved from reference TRBV7-2 and TRBJ1-3, is GAGVSQSPSNKVTEKGKDVELRCDPISGHTALYWYRQSLGQGLEFLIYFQGNSAPDKSGLPSDRFSAERTGGSVSTLTIQRTQQEDSAVYLCASSLALHREDGNTIYFGEGSWLTVV.

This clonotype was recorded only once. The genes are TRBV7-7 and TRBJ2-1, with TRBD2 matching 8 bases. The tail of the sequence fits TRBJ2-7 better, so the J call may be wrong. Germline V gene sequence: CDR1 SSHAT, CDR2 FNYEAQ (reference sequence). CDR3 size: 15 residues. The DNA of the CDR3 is TGTGCCAGCAGCTCCCAGGCTAGCGGGTACAATGAGCAGTACTTC. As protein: CASSSQASGYNEQYF.

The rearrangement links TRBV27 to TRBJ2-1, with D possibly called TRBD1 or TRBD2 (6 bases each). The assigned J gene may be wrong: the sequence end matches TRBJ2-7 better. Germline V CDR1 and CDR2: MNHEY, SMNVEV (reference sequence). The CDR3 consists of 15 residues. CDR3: CASSSSGASDYEQYF. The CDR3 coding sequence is TGTGCCAGCAGTTCCTCGGGGGCATCTGATTACGAGCAGTACTTC.

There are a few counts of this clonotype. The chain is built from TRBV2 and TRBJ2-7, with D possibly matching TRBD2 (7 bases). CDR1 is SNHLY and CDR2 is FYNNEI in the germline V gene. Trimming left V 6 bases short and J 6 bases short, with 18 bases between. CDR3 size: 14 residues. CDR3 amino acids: CASRGGGAPLEQYF. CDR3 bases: TGTGCCAGCAGAGGGGGGGGAGCCCCACTCGAGCAGTACTTC.

The CDR3 region has the DNA TGCGCCAGCAGGGAGAGGGATACGCAGTATTTT. Its protein product is CASRERDTQYF. The chain links TRBV10-2 to TRBJ2-3; D is ambiguous. This CDR3 region has 11 residues. V was pared by 6 bases and J by 6 bases, with 7 bases between. Germline V gene sequence: CDR1 WSHSY, CDR2 SAAADI.

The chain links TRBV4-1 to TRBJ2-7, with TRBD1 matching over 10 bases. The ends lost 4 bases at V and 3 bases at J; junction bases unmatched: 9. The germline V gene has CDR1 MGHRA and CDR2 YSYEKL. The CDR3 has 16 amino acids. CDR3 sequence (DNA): TGCGCCAGCAGCCGAGAATTGACAGGGGGCGTCTACGAGCAGTACTTC. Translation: CASSRELTGGVYEQYF.